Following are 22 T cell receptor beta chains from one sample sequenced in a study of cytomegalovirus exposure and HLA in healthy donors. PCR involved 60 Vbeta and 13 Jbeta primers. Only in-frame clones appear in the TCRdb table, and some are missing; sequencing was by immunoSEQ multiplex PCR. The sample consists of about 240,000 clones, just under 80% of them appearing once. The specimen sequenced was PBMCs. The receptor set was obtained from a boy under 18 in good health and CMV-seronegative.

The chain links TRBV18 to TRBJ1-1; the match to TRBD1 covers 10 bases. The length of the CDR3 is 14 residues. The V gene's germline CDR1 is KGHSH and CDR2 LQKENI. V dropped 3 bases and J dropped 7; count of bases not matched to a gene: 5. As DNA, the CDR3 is TGTGCCAGCTCACCTGGGACAGGGGTAGGTGAAGCTTTCTTT. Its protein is CASSPGTGVGEAFF.

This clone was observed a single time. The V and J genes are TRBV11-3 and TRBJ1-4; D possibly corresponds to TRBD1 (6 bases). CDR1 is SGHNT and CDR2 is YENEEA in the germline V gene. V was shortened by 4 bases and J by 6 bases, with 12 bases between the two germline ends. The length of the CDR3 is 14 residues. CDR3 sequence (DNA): TGTGCCAGCAGCTCAGGGGCATCCCATGAAAAACTGTTTTTT. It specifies CASSSGASHEKLFF.

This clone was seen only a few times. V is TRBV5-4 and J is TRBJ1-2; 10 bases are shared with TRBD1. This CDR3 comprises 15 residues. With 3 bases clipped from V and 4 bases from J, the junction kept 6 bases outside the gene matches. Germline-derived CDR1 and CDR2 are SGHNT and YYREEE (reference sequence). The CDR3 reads CASSWGTGASYGYTF. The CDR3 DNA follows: TGTGCCAGCAGCTGGGGGACAGGGGCGTCCTATGGCTACACCTTC.

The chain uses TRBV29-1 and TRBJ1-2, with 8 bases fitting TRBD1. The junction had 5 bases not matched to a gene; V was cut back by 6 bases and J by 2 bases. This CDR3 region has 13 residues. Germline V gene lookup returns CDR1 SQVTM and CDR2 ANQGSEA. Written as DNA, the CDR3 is TGCAGCGTGGGGGACAGGCTGAACTATGGCTACACCTTC. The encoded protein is CSVGDRLNYGYTF. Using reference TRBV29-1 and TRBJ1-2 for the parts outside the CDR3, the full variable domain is SAVISQKPSRDICQRGTSLTIQCQVDSQVTMMFWYRQQPGQSLTLIATANQGSEATYESGFVIDKFPISRPNLTFSTLTVSNMSPEDSSIYLCSVGDRLNYGYTFGSGTRLTVV.

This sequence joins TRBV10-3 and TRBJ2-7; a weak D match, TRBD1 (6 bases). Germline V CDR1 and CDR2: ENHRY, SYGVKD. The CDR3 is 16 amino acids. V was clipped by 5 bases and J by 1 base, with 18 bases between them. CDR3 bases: TGTGCCATCAGTCCAACCTACAGGGTAGGTTCCTACGAGCAGTACTTC. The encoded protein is CAISPTYRVGSYEQYF.

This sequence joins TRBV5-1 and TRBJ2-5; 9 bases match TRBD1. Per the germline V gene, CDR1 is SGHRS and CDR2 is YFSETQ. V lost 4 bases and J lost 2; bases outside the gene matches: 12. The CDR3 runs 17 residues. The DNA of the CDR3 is TGCGCCAGCAGCCGAGCGACTACCGGGACAGGGCAAGAGACCCAGTACTTC. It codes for CASSRATTGTGQETQYF.

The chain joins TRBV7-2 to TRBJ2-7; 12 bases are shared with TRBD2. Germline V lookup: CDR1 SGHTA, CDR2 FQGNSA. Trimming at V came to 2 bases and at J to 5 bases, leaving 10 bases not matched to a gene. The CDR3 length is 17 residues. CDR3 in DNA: TGTGCCAGCAGCTTACTAGCGGGAGGGGGCTTTGGGAACGAGCAGTACTTC. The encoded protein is CASSLLAGGGFGNEQYF.

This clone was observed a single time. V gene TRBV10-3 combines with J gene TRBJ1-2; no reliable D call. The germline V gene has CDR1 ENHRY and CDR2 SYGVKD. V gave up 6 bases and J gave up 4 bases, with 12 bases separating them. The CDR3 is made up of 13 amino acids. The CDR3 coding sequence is TGTGCCATCAGCCAAGGAGGGAGCTATGGCTACACCTTC. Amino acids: CAISQGGSYGYTF.

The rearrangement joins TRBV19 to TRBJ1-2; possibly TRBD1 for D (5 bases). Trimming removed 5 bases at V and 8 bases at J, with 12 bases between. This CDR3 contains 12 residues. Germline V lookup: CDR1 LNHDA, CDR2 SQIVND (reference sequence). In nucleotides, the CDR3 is TGTGCCAGTAGTGGGAAGGGGCGAGGCTACACCTTC. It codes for CASSGKGRGYTF.

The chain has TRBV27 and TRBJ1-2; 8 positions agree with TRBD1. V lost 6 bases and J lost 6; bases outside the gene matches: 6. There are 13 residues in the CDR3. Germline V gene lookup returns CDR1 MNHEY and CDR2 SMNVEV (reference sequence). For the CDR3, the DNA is TGTGCCAGCAGGGAGGACAGGGCTGATGGCTACACCTTC. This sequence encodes CASREDRADGYTF.

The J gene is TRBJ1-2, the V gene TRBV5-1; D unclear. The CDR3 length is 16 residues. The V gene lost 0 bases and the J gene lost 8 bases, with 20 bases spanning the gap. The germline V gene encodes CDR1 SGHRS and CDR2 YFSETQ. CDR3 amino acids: CASSLDPGVGYGGYTF. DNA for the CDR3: TGCGCCAGCAGCTTGGACCCAGGCGTTGGGTATGGAGGCTACACCTTC.

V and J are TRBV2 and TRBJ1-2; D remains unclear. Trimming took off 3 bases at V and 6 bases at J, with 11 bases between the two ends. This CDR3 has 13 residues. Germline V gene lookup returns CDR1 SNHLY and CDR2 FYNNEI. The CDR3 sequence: CASSEAPGDGYTF. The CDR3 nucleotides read TGTGCCAGCAGTGAGGCTCCCGGGGATGGCTACACCTTC. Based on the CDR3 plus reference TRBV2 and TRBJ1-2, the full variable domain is EPEVTQTPSHQVTQMGQEVILRCVPISNHLYFYWYRQILGQKVEFLVSFYNNEISEKSEIFDDQFSVERPDGSNFTLKIRSTKLEDSAMYFCASSEAPGDGYTFGSGTRLTVV.

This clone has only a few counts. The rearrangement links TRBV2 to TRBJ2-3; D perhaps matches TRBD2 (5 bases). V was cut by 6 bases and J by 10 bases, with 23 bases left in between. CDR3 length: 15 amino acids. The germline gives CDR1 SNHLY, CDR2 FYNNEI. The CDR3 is CASSEGFPSRSAQYF. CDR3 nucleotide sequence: TGTGCCAGCAGCGAGGGATTTCCAAGTCGGAGTGCGCAGTATTTT.

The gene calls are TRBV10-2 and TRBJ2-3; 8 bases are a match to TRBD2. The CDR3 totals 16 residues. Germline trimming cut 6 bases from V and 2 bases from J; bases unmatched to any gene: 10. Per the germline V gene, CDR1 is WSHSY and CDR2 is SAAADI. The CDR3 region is CASRDLAGSSTDTQYF. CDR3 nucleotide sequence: TGCGCCAGCAGGGATTTAGCGGGGAGCTCCACAGATACGCAGTATTTT.

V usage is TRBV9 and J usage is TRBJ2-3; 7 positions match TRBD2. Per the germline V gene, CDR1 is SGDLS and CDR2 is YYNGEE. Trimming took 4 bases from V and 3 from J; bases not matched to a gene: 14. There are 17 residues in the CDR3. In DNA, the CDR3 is TGTGCCAGCAGCACCAGAATAGCGGGCGTCTTAACAGATACGCAGTATTTT. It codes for CASSTRIAGVLTDTQYF.

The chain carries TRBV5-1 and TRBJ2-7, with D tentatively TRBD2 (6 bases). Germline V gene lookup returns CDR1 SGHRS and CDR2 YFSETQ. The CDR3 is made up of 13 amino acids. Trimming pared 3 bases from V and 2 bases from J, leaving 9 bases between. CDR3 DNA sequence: TGCGCCAGCAGCTACGGAGGGGCCTACGAGCAGTACTTC. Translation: CASSYGGAYEQYF.

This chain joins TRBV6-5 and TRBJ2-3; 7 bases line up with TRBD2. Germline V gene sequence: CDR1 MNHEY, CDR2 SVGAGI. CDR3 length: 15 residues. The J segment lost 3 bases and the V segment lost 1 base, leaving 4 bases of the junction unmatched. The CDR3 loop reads CASSYWASGTDTQYF. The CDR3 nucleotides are TGTGCCAGCAGTTACTGGGCTAGCGGAACAGATACGCAGTATTTT.

CDR3 sequence reads: CASSLDRVTEAFF. The CDR3 DNA follows: TGTGCCAGCAGTCTGGACAGGGTCACTGAAGCTTTCTTT. The gene calls are TRBV27 and TRBJ1-1; TRBD1 matches 8 bases. The CDR3 is 13 residues long. J gave up 4 bases and V 5 bases, and 3 bases lay outside the gene matches. Looked up from germline, CDR1 is MNHEY and CDR2 is SMNVEV (reference sequence).

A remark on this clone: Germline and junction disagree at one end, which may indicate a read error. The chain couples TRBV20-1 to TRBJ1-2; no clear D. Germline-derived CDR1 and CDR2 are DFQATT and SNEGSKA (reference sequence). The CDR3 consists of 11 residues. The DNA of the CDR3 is TGCAGTGCTAGTAGCAGCTATGGCGACACCTTC. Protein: CSASSSYGDTF.

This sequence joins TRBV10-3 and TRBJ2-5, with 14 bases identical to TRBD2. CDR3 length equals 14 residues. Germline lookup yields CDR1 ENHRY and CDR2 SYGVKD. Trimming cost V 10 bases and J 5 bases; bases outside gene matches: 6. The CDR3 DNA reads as TGTGCCACCGGGACTAGCGGGAGTTGGGAGACCCAGTACTTC. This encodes CATGTSGSWETQYF.

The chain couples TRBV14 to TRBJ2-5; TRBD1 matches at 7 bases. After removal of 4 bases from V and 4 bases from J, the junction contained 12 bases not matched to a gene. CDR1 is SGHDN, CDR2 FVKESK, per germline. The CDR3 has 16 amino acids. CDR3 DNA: TGTGCCAGCAGCCCCCACTACAGGGGATTGTCAGAGACCCAGTACTTC. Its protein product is CASSPHYRGLSETQYF. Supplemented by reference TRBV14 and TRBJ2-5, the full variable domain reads EAGVTQFPSHSVIEKGQTVTLRCDPISGHDNLYWYRRVMGKEIKFLLHFVKESKQDESGMPNNRFLAERTGGTYSTLKVQPAELEDSGVYFCASSPHYRGLSETQYFGPGTRLLVL.

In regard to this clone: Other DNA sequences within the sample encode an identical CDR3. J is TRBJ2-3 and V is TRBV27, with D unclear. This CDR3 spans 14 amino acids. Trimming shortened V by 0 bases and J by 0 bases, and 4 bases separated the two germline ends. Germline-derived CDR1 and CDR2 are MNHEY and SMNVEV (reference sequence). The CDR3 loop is CASSLSGSTDTQYF. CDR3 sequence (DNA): TGTGCCAGCAGTTTATCCGGGAGCACAGATACGCAGTATTTT.